The next 21 T cell receptor beta chains were all read from a single sample in a study of cytomegalovirus exposure and HLA in healthy donors. Vbeta (60) and Jbeta (13) primers were used in the PCR. Assay used: immunoSEQ multiplex PCR; TCRdb lists only in-frame clones, some missing. This table has 78,000 or so clones, under 65% appearing once. Material for sequencing was PBMCs. These TCRs come from a male donor in good health and CMV-seropositive.

This clone was observed a few times. The rearrangement links TRBV7-2 to TRBJ2-7; D is uncertain. The germline CDR1 and CDR2 sequences are SGHTA and FQGNSA. V was clipped by 5 bases and J by 3 bases, with 17 bases between them. This CDR3 has 15 residues. CDR3 DNA: TGTGCCAGCAGCAACCCCCACGAGGTCCTCTACGAGCAGTACTTC. It yields the protein CASSNPHEVLYEQYF.

V gene TRBV28 combines with J gene TRBJ2-4, with a possible D match to TRBD2 (5 bases). This CDR3 spans 14 amino acids. V was clipped by 6 bases and J by 3 bases, with 12 bases between them. Germline CDR1 and CDR2: MDHEN and SYDVKM. CDR3 in DNA: TGTGCCAGCAGAGAGGGTGGGGTCAAAAACATTCAGTACTTC. Protein product: CASREGGVKNIQYF.

This clone was seen a single time. This chain connects TRBV6-6 to TRBJ1-4, with TRBD1 matching over 10 bases. The CDR3 spans 15 residues. V lost 0 bases to trimming and J lost 8 bases; unmatched junction nucleotides: 3. Germline lookup yields CDR1 MNHNY and CDR2 SVGAGI (reference sequence). CDR3 residues: CASSYSGTGVEKLFF. The CDR3, as DNA: TGTGCCAGCAGTTACTCCGGGACAGGGGTAGAAAAACTGTTTTTT.

The V and J genes are TRBV11-2 and TRBJ2-1; TRBD2 matches at 7 bases. Germline loops: CDR1 SGHAT, CDR2 FQNNGV. V was pared by 11 bases and J by 8 bases, with 6 bases of the junction left unmatched. The CDR3 totals 11 residues. The CDR3 DNA reads as TGTGCCGGTAAGGGAGGGGATGAGCAGTTCTTC. Translation: CAGKGGDEQFF. Based on the CDR3 plus reference TRBV11-2 and TRBJ2-1, the full variable domain is EAGVAQSPRYKIIEKRQSVAFWCNPISGHATLYWYQQILGQGPKLLIQFQNNGVVDDSQLPKDRFSAERLKGVDSTLKIQPAKLEDSAVYLCAGKGGDEQFFGPGTRLTVL.

The CDR3 region is CASSSGGEQFF. CDR3 sequence (DNA): TGTGCCAGCAGTTCCGGGGGTGAGCAGTTCTTC. The chain couples TRBV7-9 to TRBJ2-1; D possibly corresponds to TRBD2 (6 bases). Germline V gene sequence: CDR1 SEHNR, CDR2 FQNEAQ (reference sequence). The CDR3 sequence is 11 residues long. V was clipped by 6 bases and J by 9 bases, with 9 bases between them.

This clone is classed as medium-sized. The chain is built from TRBV27 and TRBJ1-2; D ambiguous. This CDR3 comprises 13 residues. Germline-derived CDR1 and CDR2 are MNHEY and SMNVEV (reference sequence). V was cut by 5 bases and J by 2 bases, with 9 bases left in between. CDR3 protein: CASSPEGNYGYTF. For the CDR3, the DNA is TGTGCCAGCAGTCCAGAGGGAAACTATGGCTACACCTTC.

The chain links TRBV5-1 to TRBJ1-4; D is unclear. This CDR3 has 14 residues. V lost 0 bases, J lost 9 bases, and 12 bases lay in between. Germline CDR1 and CDR2: SGHRS and YFSETQ. The DNA of the CDR3 is TGCGCCAGCAGCTTGGGCGGAGGGCGGAAAAAACTGTTTTTT. Amino acid sequence: CASSLGGGRKKLFF.

This rearrangement joins TRBV15 to TRBJ2-7, with a weak D call TRBD1 (6 bases). Germline V gives CDR1 LNHNV, CDR2 YYDKDF (reference sequence). V shed 0 bases and J shed 3 bases, with 9 bases lying between them. The CDR3 sequence is 14 residues long. This CDR3 reads CATSRDGRGYEQYF. CDR3 DNA sequence: TGTGCCACCAGCAGAGACGGCAGGGGCTACGAGCAGTACTTC. Together with reference TRBV15 and TRBJ2-7, the CDR3 gives the full variable domain: DAMVIQNPRYQVTQFGKPVTLSCSQTLNHNVMYWYQQKSSQAPKLLFHYYDKDFNNEADTPDNFQSRRPNTSFCFLDIRSPGLGDTAMYLCATSRDGRGYEQYFGPGTRLTVT.

This clone was seen a few times. The chain combines TRBV30 with TRBJ1-1; D might be TRBD1 (5 bases). Germline lookup yields CDR1 GTSNPN and CDR2 SVGIG (reference sequence). The CDR3 has 15 residues. V gave up 0 bases and J gave up 0 bases, with 11 bases separating them. The CDR3 region is CAWSVDRQLNTEAFF. Here the CDR3 DNA reads TGTGCCTGGAGTGTTGACCGACAGCTGAACACTGAAGCTTTCTTT.

V and J are TRBV5-1 and TRBJ1-1, with 12 positions matching TRBD1. The ends lost 5 bases at V and 8 bases at J; junction bases unmatched: 7. The germline V gene encodes CDR1 SGHRS and CDR2 YFSETQ. The CDR3 extends over 14 amino acids. The CDR3 is CASRGGTGGREAFF. The CDR3 DNA sequence: TGCGCCAGCAGGGGGGGGACAGGGGGCAGAGAAGCTTTCTTT.

This chain connects TRBV2 to TRBJ1-5; 8 bases agree with TRBD1. CDR3 length equals 12 residues. The J segment lost 7 bases and the V segment lost 9 bases, leaving 5 bases of the junction unmatched. Germline-derived CDR1 and CDR2 are SNHLY and FYNNEI. CDR3 sequence (DNA): TGTGCCAGTAGACAGGGGCGGCAGCCCCAGCATTTT. It codes for CASRQGRQPQHF.

The chain couples TRBV5-8 to TRBJ2-2; D is possibly TRBD1 (6 bases). Germline CDR1 reads SGHTS; CDR2 reads YDEGEE. V dropped 5 bases and J dropped 1 base, with 12 bases sitting between them. This CDR3 spans 15 amino acids. The DNA for the CDR3 is TGTGCCAGCAGAGGCTTCAGGGGGAACACCGGGGAGCTGTTTTTT. Protein: CASRGFRGNTGELFF.

This sequence joins TRBV6-1 and TRBJ2-7; the D gene is possibly TRBD1 (5 bases). CDR3 length: 16 amino acids. Trimming shortened V by 3 bases and J by 1 base, and 16 bases separated the two germline ends. Germline-derived CDR1 and CDR2 are MNHNS and SASEGT. CDR3 DNA sequence: TGTGCCAGCAGTGAGGGGCTGACACCCGTTTCCTACGAGCAGTACTTC. Translation: CASSEGLTPVSYEQYF.

The J gene is TRBJ2-2, the V gene TRBV9, with D unresolved. CDR1 SGDLS and CDR2 YYNGEE come from the germline V gene. The CDR3 is 17 amino acids. V lost 4 bases to trimming and J lost 0 bases, with 16 bases between them. The CDR3 reads CASSIRQIEANTGELFF. The CDR3 nucleotides read TGTGCCAGCAGCATCCGACAAATTGAAGCGAACACCGGGGAGCTGTTTTTT.

J is TRBJ2-1 and V is TRBV15; a weak D match, TRBD2 (6 bases). Germline lookup yields CDR1 LNHNV and CDR2 YYDKDF (reference sequence). The CDR3 runs to 16 residues. The germline V and J ends were trimmed by 5 bases and 3 bases, with 17 bases remaining between them. The CDR3 nucleotides are TGTGCCACCAGCGGTGGGGGGAGTATCGGCTACAATGAGCAGTTCTTC. It translates to CATSGGGSIGYNEQFF.

This clone was seen just once. The chain employs TRBV29-1 and TRBJ2-1, with TRBD1 matching 7 bases. V lost 6 bases to trimming and J lost 3 bases; unmatched junction nucleotides: 11. Per the germline V gene, CDR1 is SQVTM and CDR2 is ANQGSEA. The CDR3 is 15 amino acids. The CDR3 loop is CSVGPGTEIYNEQFF. CDR3 nucleotide sequence: TGCAGCGTCGGACCCGGGACAGAGATCTACAATGAGCAGTTCTTC.

This chain connects TRBV5-8 to TRBJ1-4; TRBD1 matches 9 bases. This CDR3 contains 17 residues. Germline CDR1 SGHTS, CDR2 YDEGEE. Trimming at V came to 0 bases and at J to 4 bases, leaving 7 bases not matched to a gene. CDR3 region: CASSLGAGTGSNEKLFF. The CDR3 coding sequence is TGTGCCAGCAGCTTGGGGGCCGGGACAGGGAGTAATGAAAAACTGTTTTTT.

A few counts support this clone. The chain combines TRBV4-3 with TRBJ2-1, with 10 bases matching TRBD2. Germline V gene sequence: CDR1 LGHNA, CDR2 YSLEER. Trimming removed 0 bases from V and 8 bases from J; junction bases left unmatched: 4. There are 15 residues in the CDR3. The CDR3 bases are TGCGCCAGCAGCCAAGAAGGACTAGCGGATCATGAGCAGTTCTTC. It is translated as CASSQEGLADHEQFF.

The chain carries TRBV27 and TRBJ1-4; TRBD1 is a possible D gene (6 bases). From germline, CDR1 is MNHEY and CDR2 SMNVEV (reference sequence). This CDR3 region has 17 residues. Trimming removed 0 bases at V and 6 bases at J, with 17 bases between. CDR3 DNA: TGTGCCAGCAGTTTATCCCCCTTCGGACAGACACATGAAAAACTGTTTTTT. Its translation: CASSLSPFGQTHEKLFF.

This clone came up once. The gene calls are TRBV28 and TRBJ2-3; TRBD2 matches at 13 bases. Per germline, CDR1 MDHEN and CDR2 SYDVKM. This CDR3 contains 17 residues. V was clipped by 3 bases and J by 3 bases; unmatched bases: 6. Here the CDR3 reads CASSLGLAGLITDTQYF. CDR3 coding DNA: TGTGCCAGCAGTTTGGGACTAGCGGGGCTGATTACAGATACGCAGTATTTT.

The genes are TRBV7-7 and TRBJ2-2, with TRBD2 as a possible D gene (5 bases). The germline gives CDR1 SSHAT, CDR2 FNYEAQ (reference sequence). V was trimmed by 3 bases and J by 7 bases, leaving 6 bases between them. The CDR3 runs 12 residues. For the CDR3, the DNA is TGTGCCAGCAGCTTTGCGGGCGGGGAGCTGTTTTTT. This translates into CASSFAGGELFF.